This T cell receptor beta chain was observed in a study of OX40 agonist ivuxolimab in advanced cancers. Method: immunoSEQ multiplex PCR; TCRdb's copy keeps in-frame clones and lacks some. Of tens of thousands of clones detected, roughly 91% appear once; the ten largest clones hold roughly 1.5%. Notes on the study in general: CD8+ T cells were the subset that, on average, had more expanded clones than CD4+.

Of note for this clone: As yet, its antigen is unknown.

CDR3 length equals 13 residues. Trimming cost V 7 bases and J 5 bases; bases outside gene matches: 5. The germline CDR1 and CDR2 sequences are MNHNY and SVGAGI (reference sequence). Sequences were derived from CD4+ or CD8+ T cells sorted from blood, sampled in a trial of the OX40 agonist ivuxolimab. The receptor was isolated from an adult with an advanced solid tumor such as melanoma, head and neck, liver or kidney cancer. The chain couples TRBV6-6 to TRBJ1-5; 7 nucleotides match TRBD1. CDR3 sequence: CASKDRVDQPQHF. The CDR3 DNA reads TGTGCCAGCAAAGACAGGGTTGATCAGCCCCAGCATTTT.